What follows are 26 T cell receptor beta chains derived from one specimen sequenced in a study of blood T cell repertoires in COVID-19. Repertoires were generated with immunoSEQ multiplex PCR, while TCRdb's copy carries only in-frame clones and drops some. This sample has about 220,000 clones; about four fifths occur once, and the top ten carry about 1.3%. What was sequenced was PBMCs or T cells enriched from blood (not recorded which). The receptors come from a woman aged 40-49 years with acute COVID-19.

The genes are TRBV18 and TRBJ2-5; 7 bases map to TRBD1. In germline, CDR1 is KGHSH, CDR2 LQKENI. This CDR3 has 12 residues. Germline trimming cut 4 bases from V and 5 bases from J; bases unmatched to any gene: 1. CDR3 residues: CASSQGAETQYF. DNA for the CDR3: TGTGCCAGCTCACAGGGGGCGGAGACCCAGTACTTC.

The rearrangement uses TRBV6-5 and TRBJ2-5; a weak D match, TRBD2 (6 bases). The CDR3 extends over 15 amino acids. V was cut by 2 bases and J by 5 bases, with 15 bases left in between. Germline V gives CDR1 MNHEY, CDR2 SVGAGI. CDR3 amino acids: CASSYAQGGVETQYF. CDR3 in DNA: TGTGCCAGCAGTTACGCGCAAGGCGGGGTCGAGACCCAGTACTTC.

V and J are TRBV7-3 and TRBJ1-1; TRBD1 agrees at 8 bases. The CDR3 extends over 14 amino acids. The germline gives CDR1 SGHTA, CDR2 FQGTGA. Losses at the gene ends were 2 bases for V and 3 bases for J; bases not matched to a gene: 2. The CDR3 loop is CASSLEQGDTEAFF. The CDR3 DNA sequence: TGTGCCAGCAGCTTAGAACAGGGGGACACTGAAGCTTTCTTT.

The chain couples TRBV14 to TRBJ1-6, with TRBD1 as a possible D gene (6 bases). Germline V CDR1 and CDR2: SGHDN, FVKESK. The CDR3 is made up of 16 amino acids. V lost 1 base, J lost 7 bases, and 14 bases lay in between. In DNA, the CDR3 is TGTGCCAGCAGCCAAGCTACAGGGTATGGGAATTCACCCCTCCACTTT. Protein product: CASSQATGYGNSPLHF.

This CDR3 is CASSARTSGSHRSSYNEQFF. The CDR3 region has the DNA TGTGCCAGCAGCGCCAGGACTAGCGGGAGTCACCGTAGCTCCTACAATGAGCAGTTCTTC. The genes are TRBV9 and TRBJ2-1; 13 bases map to TRBD2. This CDR3 contains 20 residues. V lost 3 bases, J lost 0 bases, and 12 bases stayed unmatched. Germline CDR1 reads SGDLS; CDR2 reads YYNGEE.

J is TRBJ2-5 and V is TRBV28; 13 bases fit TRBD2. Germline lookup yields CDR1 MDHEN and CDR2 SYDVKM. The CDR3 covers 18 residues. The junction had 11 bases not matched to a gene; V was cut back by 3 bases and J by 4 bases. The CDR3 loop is CASSLGAGLAGSSETQYF. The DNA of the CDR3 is TGTGCCAGCAGTTTGGGAGCGGGACTAGCGGGATCATCAGAGACCCAGTACTTC. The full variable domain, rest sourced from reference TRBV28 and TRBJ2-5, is DVKVTQSSRYLVKRTGEKVFLECVQDMDHENMFWYRQDPGLGLRLIYFSYDVKMKEKGDIPEGYSVSREKKERFSLILESASTNQTSMYLCASSLGAGLAGSSETQYFGPGTRLLVL.

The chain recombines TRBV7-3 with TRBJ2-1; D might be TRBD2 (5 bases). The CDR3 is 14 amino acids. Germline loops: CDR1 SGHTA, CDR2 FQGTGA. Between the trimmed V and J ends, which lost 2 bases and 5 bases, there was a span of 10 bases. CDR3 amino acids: CASSLEGRDNEQFF. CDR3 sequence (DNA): TGTGCCAGCAGCTTAGAGGGTCGGGACAATGAGCAGTTCTTC.

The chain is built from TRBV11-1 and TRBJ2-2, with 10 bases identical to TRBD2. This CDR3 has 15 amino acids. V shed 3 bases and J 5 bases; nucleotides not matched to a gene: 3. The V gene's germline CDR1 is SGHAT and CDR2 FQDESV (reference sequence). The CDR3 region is CASSFSGGLTGELFF. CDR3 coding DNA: TGTGCCAGCAGCTTTAGCGGGGGGCTGACCGGGGAGCTGTTTTTT.

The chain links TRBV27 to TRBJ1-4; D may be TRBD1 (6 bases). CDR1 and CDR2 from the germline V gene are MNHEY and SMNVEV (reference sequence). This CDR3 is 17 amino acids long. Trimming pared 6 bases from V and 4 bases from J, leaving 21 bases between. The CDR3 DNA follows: TGTGCCAGCAGCCCCCCCGGGACATTAAGGGGTAATGAAAAACTGTTTTTT. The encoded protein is CASSPPGTLRGNEKLFF.

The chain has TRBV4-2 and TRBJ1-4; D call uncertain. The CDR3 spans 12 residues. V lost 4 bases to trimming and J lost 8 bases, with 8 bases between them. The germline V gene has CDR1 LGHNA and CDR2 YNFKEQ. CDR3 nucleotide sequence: TGTGCCAGCAGCCCTACCAGGGAAAAACTGTTTTTT. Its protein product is CASSPTREKLFF.

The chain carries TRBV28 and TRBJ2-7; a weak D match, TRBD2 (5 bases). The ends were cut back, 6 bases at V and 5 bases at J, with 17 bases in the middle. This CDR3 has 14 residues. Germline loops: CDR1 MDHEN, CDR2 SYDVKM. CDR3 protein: CASRRTPARDEQYF. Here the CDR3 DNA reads TGTGCCAGCAGACGGACCCCAGCGAGGGACGAGCAGTACTTC.

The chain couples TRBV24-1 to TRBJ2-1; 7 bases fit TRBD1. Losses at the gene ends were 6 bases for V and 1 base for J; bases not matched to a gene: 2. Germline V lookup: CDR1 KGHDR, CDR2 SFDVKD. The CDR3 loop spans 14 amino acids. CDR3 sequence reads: CATSRQGSYNEQFF. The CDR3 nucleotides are TGTGCCACCAGTCGACAGGGATCCTACAATGAGCAGTTCTTC.

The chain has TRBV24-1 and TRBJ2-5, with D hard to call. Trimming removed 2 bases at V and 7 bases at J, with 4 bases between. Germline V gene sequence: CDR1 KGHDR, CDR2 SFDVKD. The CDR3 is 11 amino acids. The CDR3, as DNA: TGTGCCACCAGTGATTCTGTGACCCAGTACTTC. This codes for CATSDSVTQYF.

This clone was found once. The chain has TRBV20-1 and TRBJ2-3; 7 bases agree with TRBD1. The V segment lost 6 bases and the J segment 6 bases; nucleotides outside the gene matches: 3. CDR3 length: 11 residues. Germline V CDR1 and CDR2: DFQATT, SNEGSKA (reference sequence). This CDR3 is CSANRGDTQYF. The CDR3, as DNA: TGCAGTGCAAACAGGGGTGATACGCAGTATTTT.

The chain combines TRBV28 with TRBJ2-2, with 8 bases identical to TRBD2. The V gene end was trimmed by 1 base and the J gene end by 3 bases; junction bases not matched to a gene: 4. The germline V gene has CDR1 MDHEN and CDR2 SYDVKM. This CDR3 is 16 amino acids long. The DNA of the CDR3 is TGTGCCAGCAGTTTATCGGGGACTAGAGACACCGGGGAGCTGTTTTTT. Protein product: CASSLSGTRDTGELFF.

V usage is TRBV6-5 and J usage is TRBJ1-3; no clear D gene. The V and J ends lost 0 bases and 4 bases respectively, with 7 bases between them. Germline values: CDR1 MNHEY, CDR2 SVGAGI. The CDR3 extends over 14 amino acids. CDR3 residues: CASSYSNIGNTIYF. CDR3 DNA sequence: TGTGCCAGCAGTTACTCAAACATAGGAAACACCATATATTTT.

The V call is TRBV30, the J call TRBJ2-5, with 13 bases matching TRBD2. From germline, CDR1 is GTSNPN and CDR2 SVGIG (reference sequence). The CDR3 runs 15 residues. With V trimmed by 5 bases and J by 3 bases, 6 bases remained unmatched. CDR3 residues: CAWGPGLAGKETQYF. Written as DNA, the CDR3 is TGTGCCTGGGGTCCGGGACTAGCGGGGAAAGAGACCCAGTACTTC.

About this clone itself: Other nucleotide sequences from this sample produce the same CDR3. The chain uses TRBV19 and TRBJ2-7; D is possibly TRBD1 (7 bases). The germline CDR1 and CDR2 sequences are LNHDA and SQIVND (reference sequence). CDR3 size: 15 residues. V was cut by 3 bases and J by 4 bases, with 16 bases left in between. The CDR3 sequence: CASSIQAGGRYEQYF. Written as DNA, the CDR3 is TGTGCCAGTAGTATCCAGGCAGGGGGGAGGTACGAGCAGTACTTC.

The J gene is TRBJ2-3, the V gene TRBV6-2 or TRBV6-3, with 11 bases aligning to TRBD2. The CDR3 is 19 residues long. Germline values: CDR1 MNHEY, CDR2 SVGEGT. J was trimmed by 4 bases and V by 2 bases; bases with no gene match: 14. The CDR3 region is CASSYPPRTSGGDPDTQYF. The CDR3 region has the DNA TGTGCCAGCAGTTACCCGCCGCGTACTAGCGGGGGTGACCCAGATACGCAGTATTTT.

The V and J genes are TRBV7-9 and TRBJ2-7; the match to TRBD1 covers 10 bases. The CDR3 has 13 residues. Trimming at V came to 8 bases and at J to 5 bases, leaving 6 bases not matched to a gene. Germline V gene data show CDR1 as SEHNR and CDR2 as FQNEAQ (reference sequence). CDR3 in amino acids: CASVMGQGNEQYF. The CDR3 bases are TGTGCCAGCGTTATGGGACAGGGGAACGAGCAGTACTTC. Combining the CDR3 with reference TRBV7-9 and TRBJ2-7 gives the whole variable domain DTGVSQNPRHKITKRGQNVTFRCDPISEHNRLYWYRQTLGQGPEFLTYFQNEAQLEKSRLLSDRFSAERPKGSFSTLEIQRTEQGDSAMYLCASVMGQGNEQYFGPGTRLTVT.

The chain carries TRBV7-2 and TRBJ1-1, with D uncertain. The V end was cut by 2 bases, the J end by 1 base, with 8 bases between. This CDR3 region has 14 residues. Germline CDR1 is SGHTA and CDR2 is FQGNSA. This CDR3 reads CASSLISSNTEAFF. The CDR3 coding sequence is TGTGCCAGCAGCTTAATCTCGTCGAACACTGAAGCTTTCTTT.

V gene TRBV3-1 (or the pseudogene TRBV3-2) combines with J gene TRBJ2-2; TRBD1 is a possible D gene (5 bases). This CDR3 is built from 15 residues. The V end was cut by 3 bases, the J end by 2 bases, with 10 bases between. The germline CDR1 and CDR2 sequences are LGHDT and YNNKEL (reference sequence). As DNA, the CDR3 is TGTGCCAGCAGCCAGGGGCGTACAAACACCGGGGAGCTGTTTTTT. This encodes CASSQGRTNTGELFF.

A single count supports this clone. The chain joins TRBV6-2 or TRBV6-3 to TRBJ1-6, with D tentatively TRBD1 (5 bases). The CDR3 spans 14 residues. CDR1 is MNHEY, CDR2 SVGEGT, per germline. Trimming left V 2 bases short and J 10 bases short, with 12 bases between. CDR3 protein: CASSYRGGESPLHF. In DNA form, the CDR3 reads TGTGCCAGCAGTTACAGGGGTGGTGAATCACCCCTCCACTTT.

CDR3 nucleotide sequence: TGTGCCAGCAGCCCAATTACATATGCTTACAATGAGCAGTTCTTC. This gives the protein CASSPITYAYNEQFF. This chain links TRBV7-3 with TRBJ2-1, with D uncertain. Germline loops: CDR1 SGHTA, CDR2 FQGTGA. CDR3 size: 15 residues. The V gene lost 5 bases and the J gene lost 4 bases, with 15 bases spanning the gap.

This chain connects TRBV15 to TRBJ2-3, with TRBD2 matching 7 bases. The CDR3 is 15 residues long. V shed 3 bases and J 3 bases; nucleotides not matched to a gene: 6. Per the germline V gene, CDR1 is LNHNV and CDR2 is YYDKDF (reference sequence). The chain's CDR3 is CATSSRLAQTDTQYF. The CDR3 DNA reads TGTGCCACCAGCAGTAGACTAGCACAGACAGATACGCAGTATTTT.

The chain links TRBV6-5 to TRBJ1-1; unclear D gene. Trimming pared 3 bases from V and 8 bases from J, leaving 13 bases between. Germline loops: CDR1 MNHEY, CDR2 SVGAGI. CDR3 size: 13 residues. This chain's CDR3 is CASSYQGGREAFF. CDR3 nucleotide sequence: TGTGCCAGCAGTTATCAAGGAGGTAGGGAAGCTTTCTTT.